A selection of T cell receptor beta chains follows, all from one sample in a study of T cell responses to AZD1222 COVID-19 vaccine. Clones were sequenced by immunoSEQ multiplex PCR, and TCRdb holds only the in-frame ones, with some missing. Of tens of thousands of clones detected, 70% to 85% appear once; the ten largest clones hold more than 20%. This specimen consisted of peripheral blood, obtained on day 0 of AZD1222 vaccination. The origin of the receptors is an adult in good health. Each CDR3 is given with its conserved first and last residue. The D gene is left open where the match is weak. The listing skips clone size in some rows; elsewhere it reads once, few, many or a size class.

J gene: TRBJ1-4
clone size: NA
V gene: TRBV3-1/TRBV3-2
D gene: NA
CDR3 protein: CASSQFQGPNEKLFF

J gene: TRBJ1-1
clone size: NA
V gene: TRBV6-1
D gene: NA
CDR3 protein: CASSELRTVNTEAFF

J gene: TRBJ2-7
clone size: NA
V gene: TRBV24-1
D gene: NA
CDR3 protein: CATSDPGTQSGEQYF

J gene: TRBJ2-3
clone size: once
V gene: TRBV10-1
D gene: NA
CDR3 protein: CASSENTRGVTDTQYF

J gene: TRBJ1-5
clone size: few
V gene: TRBV6-5
D gene: NA
CDR3 protein: CASSYTANQPQHF

J gene: TRBJ2-5
clone size: once
V gene: TRBV28
D gene: NA
CDR3 protein: CASSLAGGAETQYF

J gene: TRBJ1-4
clone size: NA
V gene: TRBV10-3
D gene: NA
CDR3 protein: CAISESGTSNEKLFF

J gene: TRBJ2-1
clone size: NA
V gene: TRBV28
D gene: TRBD2
CDR3 protein: CASSSSGRGLLF

J gene: TRBJ1-5
clone size: NA
V gene: TRBV9
D gene: TRBD1
CDR3 protein: CASSFRQGSNQPQHF

J gene: TRBJ1-2
clone size: NA
V gene: TRBV3-1/TRBV3-2
D gene: NA
CDR3 protein: CASSQDPTGGYTF

J gene: TRBJ2-2
clone size: NA
V gene: TRBV10-3
D gene: TRBD1
CDR3 protein: CAISEAGGIVTGELFF

J gene: TRBJ2-3
clone size: NA
V gene: TRBV5-6
D gene: NA
CDR3 protein: CASNKQSTDTQYF

J gene: TRBJ1-2
clone size: NA
V gene: TRBV30
D gene: TRBD1
CDR3 protein: CAWRGTGSGYTF

J gene: TRBJ2-3
clone size: NA
V gene: TRBV6-1
D gene: TRBD2
CDR3 protein: CASSEVLRGAGTDTQYF

J gene: TRBJ1-3
clone size: NA
V gene: TRBV18
D gene: NA
CDR3 protein: CASSRTGGEDGNTIYF

J gene: TRBJ2-5
clone size: NA
V gene: TRBV29-1
D gene: TRBD2
CDR3 protein: CSVEGGRVRETQYF

J gene: TRBJ1-2
clone size: once
V gene: TRBV5-1
D gene: NA
CDR3 protein: CASSATDRSYGYTF

J gene: TRBJ1-1
clone size: NA
V gene: TRBV6-5
D gene: TRBD1
CDR3 protein: CASTYRGGNTEAFF

J gene: TRBJ1-5
clone size: NA
V gene: TRBV3-1/TRBV3-2
D gene: NA
CDR3 protein: CASSQSGYNQPQHF

J gene: TRBJ2-5
clone size: NA
V gene: TRBV24-1
D gene: TRBD1
CDR3 protein: CATRGQGETQYF

J gene: TRBJ1-5
clone size: NA
V gene: TRBV27
D gene: TRBD1
CDR3 protein: CASSLSTGYNQPQHF

J gene: TRBJ2-5
clone size: NA
V gene: TRBV10-3
D gene: TRBD1
CDR3 protein: CASGTGGWETQYF

J gene: TRBJ1-5
clone size: NA
V gene: TRBV2
D gene: TRBD1
CDR3 protein: CASQDRAYISNQPQHF

J gene: TRBJ2-1
clone size: NA
V gene: TRBV28
D gene: NA
CDR3 protein: CASNRAPTIYNEQFF

J gene: TRBJ2-5
clone size: NA
V gene: TRBV19
D gene: NA
CDR3 protein: CASSIPGSTETQYF

J gene: TRBJ1-2
clone size: NA
V gene: TRBV5-1
D gene: NA
CDR3 protein: CASARGTNYGYTF

J gene: TRBJ2-3
clone size: few
V gene: TRBV2
D gene: TRBD1
CDR3 protein: CASGTGVTDTQYF

J gene: TRBJ1-2
clone size: NA
V gene: TRBV30
D gene: TRBD1
CDR3 protein: CAWSATTGRDDGYTF

J gene: TRBJ1-1
clone size: NA
V gene: TRBV7-2
D gene: NA
CDR3 protein: CASSLFRDTEAFF

J gene: TRBJ2-3
clone size: NA
V gene: TRBV4-2
D gene: NA
CDR3 protein: CASSQGWGDTQYF

J gene: TRBJ1-1
clone size: NA
V gene: TRBV21-1
D gene: NA
CDR3 protein: CASRPFFRGNNTEAFF

J gene: TRBJ2-1
clone size: NA
V gene: TRBV6-5
D gene: NA
CDR3 protein: CASRAPGRPYNEQFF

J gene: TRBJ2-2
clone size: NA
V gene: TRBV19
D gene: TRBD2
CDR3 protein: CASTPSGRAPSGELFF

J gene: TRBJ2-2
clone size: few
V gene: TRBV28
D gene: NA
CDR3 protein: CASSFPGTGELFF

J gene: TRBJ1-2
clone size: NA
V gene: TRBV12-3/TRBV12-4
D gene: TRBD1
CDR3 protein: CASSSQGIGYTF

J gene: TRBJ2-5
clone size: NA
V gene: TRBV5-1
D gene: TRBD2
CDR3 protein: CASSLTSGEGETQYF

J gene: TRBJ1-1
clone size: NA
V gene: TRBV7-8
D gene: NA
CDR3 protein: CASSSNRDTEAFF

J gene: TRBJ2-7
clone size: NA
V gene: TRBV30
D gene: NA
CDR3 protein: CAWSWGGEQYF

J gene: TRBJ1-5
clone size: NA
V gene: TRBV30
D gene: TRBD1
CDR3 protein: CAWRGGGENQPQHF

J gene: TRBJ1-1
clone size: once
V gene: TRBV6-6
D gene: NA
CDR3 protein: CASSYYNTEAFF

J gene: TRBJ1-2
clone size: NA
V gene: TRBV7-9
D gene: NA
CDR3 protein: CASSRDGSRYGYTF

J gene: TRBJ1-6
clone size: NA
V gene: TRBV30
D gene: TRBD1
CDR3 protein: CAWSVRQGASPLHF

J gene: TRBJ1-1
clone size: few
V gene: TRBV2
D gene: NA
CDR3 protein: CASSAYGRNTEAFF

J gene: TRBJ1-6
clone size: NA
V gene: TRBV6-1
D gene: NA
CDR3 protein: CASSELGGLLSPLHF

J gene: TRBJ1-1
clone size: NA
V gene: TRBV28
D gene: NA
CDR3 protein: CASSSPTGVTEAFF

J gene: TRBJ2-7
clone size: NA
V gene: TRBV10-3
D gene: TRBD2
CDR3 protein: CAISESTSGNYEQYF

J gene: TRBJ2-1
clone size: NA
V gene: TRBV12-3/TRBV12-4
D gene: NA
CDR3 protein: CASSLRSFSEQFF

J gene: TRBJ1-5
clone size: NA
V gene: TRBV10-3
D gene: NA
CDR3 protein: CAISENRASNQPQHF

J gene: TRBJ1-1
clone size: NA
V gene: TRBV7-9
D gene: NA
CDR3 protein: CASSEPVGFTEAFF

J gene: TRBJ1-5
clone size: NA
V gene: TRBV7-2
D gene: NA
CDR3 protein: CASSVNMGSNQPQHF

J gene: TRBJ2-1
clone size: NA
V gene: TRBV18
D gene: TRBD2
CDR3 protein: CASSPLTGASGNNEQFF

J gene: TRBJ2-3
clone size: NA
V gene: TRBV10-2
D gene: TRBD1
CDR3 protein: CASSGTLQGAPTDTQYF

J gene: TRBJ1-5
clone size: NA
V gene: TRBV7-8
D gene: NA
CDR3 protein: CASSFSGPNQPQHF

J gene: TRBJ2-5
clone size: NA
V gene: TRBV27
D gene: NA
CDR3 protein: CASSIRGGETQYF

J gene: TRBJ2-2
clone size: few
V gene: TRBV6-5
D gene: NA
CDR3 protein: CAGRAFNTGELFF

J gene: TRBJ2-1
clone size: NA
V gene: TRBV5-1
D gene: TRBD2
CDR3 protein: CASSITSGGSSYNEQFF

J gene: TRBJ2-4
clone size: NA
V gene: TRBV5-1
D gene: NA
CDR3 protein: CASSFGVRKNIQYF